The 32 T cell receptor beta chains listed next were all sequenced from one sample in a study of post-analysis software for immune sequencing data (dated by TCRdb to between 2014 and 2017). Libraries were made using PCR. Sequenced on an Illumina HiSeq 2500. To reduce PCR and sequencing biases, unique molecular identifiers were built into the TCR beta cDNA libraries. The public reads were reanalyzed by TCRdb: fastp trimming at Q25, MiXCR alignment, in-frame beta chains only. Rows merge per CDR3 protein into single entries with the most common DNA and genes. In all, the sample holds some 800,000 distinct CDR3 sequences, and just over 45% of those were seen once. The ten largest clones take up 4.9% of the sample. No antigen is known for these receptors. Points the paper makes about the study in general: Four to six TRBV segments, including TRBV5-6, TRBV5-1 and TRBV20-1, were significantly more frequent in patients than controls.

The specimen was blood. These receptors all come from a girl aged 10 to 17 with multiple sclerosis.

The chain is built from TRBV20-1 and TRBJ2-7, with 8 bases fitting TRBD1. The CDR3 has 15 amino acids. J was trimmed by 2 bases and V by 1 base; bases with no gene match: 7. The germline V gene encodes CDR1 DFQATT and CDR2 SNEGSKA (reference sequence). The CDR3 coding sequence is TGCAGTGCTAGAGCGGACAGGGAGGTAGCCTACGAGCAGTACTTC. Amino acids: CSARADREVAYEQYF.

The chain employs TRBV7-9 and TRBJ2-1, with a weak D call TRBD1 (6 bases). The germline V and J ends were trimmed by 2 bases and 7 bases, with 18 bases remaining between them. Germline V gene lookup returns CDR1 SEHNR and CDR2 FQNEAQ (reference sequence). This CDR3 region has 16 residues. The CDR3 sequence is CASSLKVSGVLNEQFF. CDR3 nucleotide sequence: TGTGCCAGCAGCTTAAAGGTTTCAGGGGTATTGAATGAGCAGTTCTTC.

This clonotype came up a few times. The chain recombines TRBV27 with TRBJ1-2; 7 positions match TRBD1. CDR1 and CDR2 (germline): MNHEY, SMNVEV (reference sequence). This CDR3 comprises 14 residues. V lost 3 bases, J lost 2 bases, and 3 bases stayed unmatched. The CDR3 loop is CASSFGGQNYGYTF. The CDR3 region has the DNA TGTGCCAGCAGTTTTGGGGGACAGAACTATGGCTACACCTTC.

This clonotype was recorded once. The chain couples TRBV20-1 to TRBJ2-7, with 9 bases fitting TRBD1. Germline V gives CDR1 DFQATT, CDR2 SNEGSKA (reference sequence). This CDR3 is 14 amino acids long. V trimming: 5 bases; J trimming: 2 bases; junction bases outside the gene matches: 7. CDR3 DNA: TGCAGTGCTCTCGATCGACAGGGGGCCTACGAGCAGTACTTC. This codes for CSALDRQGAYEQYF.

The chain employs TRBV5-6 and TRBJ2-7; D might be TRBD1 (6 bases). In germline, CDR1 is SGHDT, CDR2 YYEEEE. The germline V and J ends were trimmed by 4 bases and 2 bases, with 16 bases remaining between them. The CDR3 loop spans 15 amino acids. The CDR3 loop is CASSEAQDSTYEQYF. The CDR3 coding sequence is TGTGCCAGCAGCGAGGCTCAGGACAGTACCTACGAGCAGTACTTC. The whole variable domain, remainder taken from reference TRBV5-6 and TRBJ2-7, is DAGVTQSPTHLIKTRGQQVTLRCSPKSGHDTVSWYQQALGQGPQFIFQYYEEEERQRGNFPDRFSGHQFPNYSSELNVNALLLGDSALYLCASSEAQDSTYEQYFGPGTRLTVT.

The gene calls are TRBV12-3 or TRBV12-4 and TRBJ2-5; 8 positions agree with TRBD2. CDR3 length equals 13 residues. V lost 3 bases and J lost 7; bases outside the gene matches: 4. The CDR3 loop reads CASSLSSGGTQYF. DNA of the CDR3: TGTGCCAGCAGTTTGTCCAGCGGGGGGACCCAGTACTTC.

The chain couples TRBV6-6 to TRBJ2-7; a possible D gene is TRBD1 (5 bases). The CDR3 length is 12 residues. V gave up 6 bases and J gave up 6 bases, with 12 bases separating them. Germline assignment: CDR1 MNHNY and CDR2 SVGAGI (reference sequence). CDR3 amino acids: CASSQDIAEQYF. The CDR3 DNA reads TGTGCCAGCAGCCAGGACATAGCCGAGCAGTACTTC.

This clonotype was seen a few times. The chain uses TRBV5-1 and TRBJ2-7, with 12 bases fitting TRBD2. Germline loops: CDR1 SGHRS, CDR2 YFSETQ. J gave up 0 bases and V 4 bases, and 2 bases lay outside the gene matches. This CDR3 contains 15 residues. CDR3 sequence reads: CASSRTSGNSYEQYF. The CDR3 DNA sequence: TGCGCCAGCAGCCGGACTAGCGGGAACTCCTACGAGCAGTACTTC.

The chain uses TRBV5-1 and TRBJ2-7; 9 bases map to TRBD2. The CDR3 is made up of 16 amino acids. The V segment lost 4 bases and the J segment 3 bases; nucleotides outside the gene matches: 11. The germline CDR1 and CDR2 sequences are SGHRS and YFSETQ. The CDR3 here is CASSTSTSGYLYEQYF. The CDR3 nucleotides are TGCGCCAGCAGCACGTCGACTAGCGGATACCTCTACGAGCAGTACTTC. The complete variable domain, with remaining parts taken from reference TRBV5-1 and TRBJ2-7, reads KAGVTQTPRYLIKTRGQQVTLSCSPISGHRSVSWYQQTPGQGLQFLFEYFSETQRNKGNFPGRFSGRQFSNSRSEMNVSTLELGDSALYLCASSTSTSGYLYEQYFGPGTRLTVT.

In this sample, this clonotype turned up a few times. The chain employs TRBV29-1 and TRBJ1-2; 8 bases agree with TRBD1. Germline V lookup: CDR1 SQVTM, CDR2 ANQGSEA. V shed 6 bases and J 5 bases; nucleotides not matched to a gene: 5. The CDR3 sequence is 12 residues long. The CDR3 sequence: CSVSGQVYGYTF. In nucleotides, the CDR3 is TGCAGCGTGTCGGGACAGGTATATGGCTACACCTTC. The whole variable domain, filled in from reference TRBV29-1 and TRBJ1-2, reads SAVISQKPSRDICQRGTSLTIQCQVDSQVTMMFWYRQQPGQSLTLIATANQGSEATYESGFVIDKFPISRPNLTFSTLTVSNMSPEDSSIYLCSVSGQVYGYTFGSGTRLTVV.

J is TRBJ1-2 and V is TRBV5-1, with D uncertain. The germline gives CDR1 SGHRS, CDR2 YFSETQ. The V and J ends lost 5 bases and 4 bases respectively, with 15 bases between them. The CDR3 sequence is 14 residues long. CDR3 coding DNA: TGCGCCAGCAGGAAGACGCTGGGCCCCTATGGCTACACCTTC. It translates to CASRKTLGPYGYTF.

V is TRBV12-3 or TRBV12-4 and J is TRBJ1-2; perhaps TRBD1 as D (5 bases). This CDR3 has 12 residues. V was shortened by 1 base and J by 8 bases, with 8 bases between the two germline ends. The CDR3 coding sequence is TGTGCCAGCAGTTTAGGCAGGGCCGGCTACACCTTC. This codes for CASSLGRAGYTF.

This clonotype turned up a few times. V gene TRBV3-1 combines with J gene TRBJ2-1; no definite D call. This CDR3 is 12 amino acids long. Trimming removed 1 base at V and 10 bases at J, with 8 bases between. The germline V gene has CDR1 LGHDT and CDR2 YNNKEL (reference sequence). The CDR3 nucleotides read TGTGCCAGCAGCCAAGGAGTCGGCGAGCAGTTCTTC. Protein sequence: CASSQGVGEQFF.

The gene calls are TRBV3-1 and TRBJ1-2; D is undetermined. The CDR3 spans 14 residues. Per the germline V gene, CDR1 is LGHDT and CDR2 is YNNKEL (reference sequence). Trimming pared 1 base from V and 2 bases from J, leaving 8 bases between. The CDR3 bases are TGTGCCAGCAGCCAAGGCAGGCCCAACTATGGCTACACCTTC. Translated: CASSQGRPNYGYTF.

This clonotype has a handful of counts. The V call is TRBV12-3 or TRBV12-4, the J call TRBJ2-3; no firm D call. The CDR3 is 15 amino acids. Trimming removed 3 bases at V and 0 bases at J, with 10 bases between. CDR3 nucleotides: TGTGCCAGCAGTTTCAGGCAGCCTAGCACAGATACGCAGTATTTT. The encoded protein is CASSFRQPSTDTQYF.

CDR3 sequence (DNA): TGTGCCAGTAGAGGGGATATCTATGGCTACACCTTC. Encoded protein: CASRGDIYGYTF. The chain couples TRBV19 to TRBJ1-2; D is possibly TRBD1 (5 bases). Germline values: CDR1 LNHDA, CDR2 SQIVND (reference sequence). The CDR3 has 12 residues. The germline V and J ends were trimmed by 6 bases and 4 bases, with 9 bases remaining between them.

The genes are TRBV2 and TRBJ2-3, with D tentatively TRBD2 (6 bases). Trimming removed 6 bases at V and 3 bases at J, with 13 bases between. Germline lookup yields CDR1 SNHLY and CDR2 FYNNEI. CDR3 length: 14 amino acids. CDR3 amino acids: CASRDSGLTDTQYF. For the CDR3, the DNA is TGTGCCAGCAGGGATTCGGGACTGACAGATACGCAGTATTTT.

This clonotype was seen only once. The chain employs TRBV9 and TRBJ1-1, with D unresolved. The CDR3 has 13 amino acids. Germline V lookup: CDR1 SGDLS, CDR2 YYNGEE. V lost 2 bases to trimming and J lost 1 base, with 6 bases between them. The CDR3 spells CASSVERNTEAFF. The CDR3 DNA is TGTGCCAGCAGCGTCGAGAGGAACACTGAAGCTTTCTTT.

This clonotype occurred a few times. This chain links TRBV5-1 with TRBJ1-4; 7 positions match TRBD1. Germline CDR1 reads SGHRS; CDR2 reads YFSETQ. The V gene end was trimmed by 5 bases and the J gene end by 8 bases; junction bases not matched to a gene: 12. The CDR3 runs 15 residues. The CDR3 nucleotides are TGCGCCAGCAGGAAGACGGGACACAGGGGCGAAAAACTGTTTTTT. It encodes CASRKTGHRGEKLFF.

This clonotype was picked up a small number of times. The V call is TRBV27, the J call TRBJ1-2; 9 nucleotides align to TRBD1. V was pared by 5 bases and J by 2 bases, with 3 bases of the junction left unmatched. The germline CDR1 and CDR2 sequences are MNHEY and SMNVEV (reference sequence). The CDR3 is 14 residues long. CDR3 nucleotides: TGTGCCAGCAGTCATACAGGGGGCAACTATGGCTACACCTTC. Translated: CASSHTGGNYGYTF.

This chain joins TRBV12-3 or TRBV12-4 and TRBJ1-2; TRBD1 is a possible D gene (6 bases). The CDR3 is 13 residues long. Trimming removed 11 bases from V and 2 bases from J, with 15 bases in between. The CDR3 loop reads CAARGQENYGYTF. For the CDR3, the DNA is TGTGCCGCCCGGGGGCAGGAGAACTATGGCTACACCTTC.

This clonotype was observed a few times. The gene calls are TRBV20-1 and TRBJ2-7; 10 bases align to TRBD2. The CDR3 extends over 15 amino acids. Per germline, CDR1 DFQATT and CDR2 SNEGSKA (reference sequence). Trimming removed 1 base from V and 2 bases from J; junction bases left unmatched: 5. CDR3 in amino acids: CSARGGLAGAYEQYF. As DNA, the CDR3 is TGCAGTGCTAGAGGGGGGCTAGCGGGGGCCTACGAGCAGTACTTC.

As for this clonotype: Germline and junction disagree at one end, which may indicate a read error. CDR3 protein: CTTSSTRGPYNEQYF. CDR3 in DNA: TGTACCACCAGCAGCACCAGGGGGCCCTACAATGAGCAGTACTTC. V is TRBV15 and J is TRBJ2-5, with 8 bases matching TRBD1. Germline V lookup: CDR1 LNHNV, CDR2 YYDKDF (reference sequence). This CDR3 spans 15 amino acids.

V usage is TRBV5-1 and J usage is TRBJ1-1; D might be TRBD1 (5 bases). V lost 3 bases, J lost 0 bases, and 9 bases lay in between. CDR1 SGHRS and CDR2 YFSETQ come from the germline V gene. This CDR3 has 14 residues. This CDR3 reads CASSWGPVNTEAFF. The CDR3 DNA sequence: TGCGCCAGCAGCTGGGGACCAGTGAACACTGAAGCTTTCTTT. Full variable domain (rest looked up from reference TRBV5-1 and TRBJ1-1): KAGVTQTPRYLIKTRGQQVTLSCSPISGHRSVSWYQQTPGQGLQFLFEYFSETQRNKGNFPGRFSGRQFSNSRSEMNVSTLELGDSALYLCASSWGPVNTEAFFGQGTRLTVV.

The chain links TRBV7-9 to TRBJ2-7, with no clear D. This CDR3 contains 14 residues. Germline CDR1 and CDR2: SEHNR and FQNEAQ (reference sequence). The V end lost 3 bases, the J end lost 4 bases, and 13 bases lay between the germline ends. CDR3 coding DNA: TGTGCCAGCAGCTTGGGTGGCGGATTATACGAGCAGTACTTC. Translation: CASSLGGGLYEQYF.

The chain carries TRBV29-1 and TRBJ2-7; 12 nucleotides align to TRBD1. Germline V gene data show CDR1 as SQVTM and CDR2 as ANQGSEA. Trimming cost V 7 bases and J 8 bases; bases outside gene matches: 9. CDR3 length: 13 amino acids. The DNA of the CDR3 is TGCAGCGCCGAGGGGGGGACAGGGGGCAAGCAGTACTTC. Protein sequence: CSAEGGTGGKQYF.

This CDR3 reads CAISESSDTQYF. Written as DNA, the CDR3 is TGTGCCATCAGTGAGTCCTCAGATACGCAGTATTTT. The chain has TRBV10-3 and TRBJ2-3, with D uncertain. V was trimmed by 0 bases and J by 4 bases, leaving 2 bases between them. Germline CDR1 ENHRY, CDR2 SYGVKD. There are 12 residues in the CDR3.

The chain is built from TRBV20-1 and TRBJ1-1, with D unresolved. The germline V and J ends were trimmed by 2 bases and 11 bases, with 12 bases remaining between them. Germline CDR1 reads DFQATT; CDR2 reads SNEGSKA (reference sequence). CDR3 length: 11 amino acids. The CDR3 nucleotides read TGCAGTGCTAGATCGGGTTTATGGGCTTTCTTT. It yields the protein CSARSGLWAFF.

The V gene is TRBV7-2, the J gene TRBJ2-7; 7 positions agree with TRBD2. Germline V CDR1 and CDR2: SGHTA, FQGNSA. The CDR3 has 14 residues. V lost 7 bases and J lost 1; bases outside the gene matches: 7. CDR3 residues: CASKGGSSSYEQYF. Here the CDR3 DNA reads TGTGCCAGCAAAGGCGGGAGCAGTTCCTACGAGCAGTACTTC.

The chain employs TRBV7-9 and TRBJ1-2; D call uncertain. Germline CDR1 is SEHNR and CDR2 is FQNEAQ (reference sequence). The ends were cut back, 5 bases at V and 4 bases at J, with 11 bases in the middle. This CDR3 contains 13 residues. CDR3 DNA: TGTGCCAGCAGCGCCCGATTTACCTATGGCTACACCTTC. This gives the protein CASSARFTYGYTF. Filled out from reference TRBV7-9 and TRBJ1-2, the complete variable domain reads DTGVSQNPRHKITKRGQNVTFRCDPISEHNRLYWYRQTLGQGPEFLTYFQNEAQLEKSRLLSDRFSAERPKGSFSTLEIQRTEQGDSAMYLCASSARFTYGYTFGSGTRLTVV.

The J gene is TRBJ2-3, the V gene TRBV20-1; D possibly corresponds to TRBD2 (6 bases). The V gene's germline CDR1 is DFQATT and CDR2 SNEGSKA (reference sequence). The CDR3 is 19 residues long. Trimming left V 0 bases short and J 0 bases short, with 22 bases between. The CDR3 DNA sequence: TGCAGTGCTAGAGATTTCCCAATAAAGGGCGGGACGAGCACAGATACGCAGTATTTT. Its protein product is CSARDFPIKGGTSTDTQYF.

This rearrangement joins TRBV6-1 to TRBJ2-1; the D gene is possibly TRBD2 (5 bases). The V gene's germline CDR1 is MNHNS and CDR2 SASEGT. The CDR3 has 15 residues. Trimming stripped 7 bases from V and 12 bases from J, with 25 bases between. The CDR3 loop reads CASTERVTKYYGQFF. In DNA, the CDR3 is TGTGCCAGCACCGAGAGGGTGACGAAGTACTACGGGCAGTTCTTC.